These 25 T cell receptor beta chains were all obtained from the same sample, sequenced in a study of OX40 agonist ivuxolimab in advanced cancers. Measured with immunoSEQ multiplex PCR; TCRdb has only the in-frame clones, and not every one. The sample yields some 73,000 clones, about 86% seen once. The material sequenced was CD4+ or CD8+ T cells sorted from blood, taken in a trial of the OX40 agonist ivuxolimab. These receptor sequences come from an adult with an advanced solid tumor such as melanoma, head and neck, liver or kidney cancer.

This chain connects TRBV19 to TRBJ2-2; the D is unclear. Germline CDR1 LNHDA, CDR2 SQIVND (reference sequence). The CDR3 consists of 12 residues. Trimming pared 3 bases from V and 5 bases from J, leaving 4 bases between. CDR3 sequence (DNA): TGTGCCAGTAGTATGAGGACCGGGGAGCTGTTTTTT. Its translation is CASSMRTGELFF.

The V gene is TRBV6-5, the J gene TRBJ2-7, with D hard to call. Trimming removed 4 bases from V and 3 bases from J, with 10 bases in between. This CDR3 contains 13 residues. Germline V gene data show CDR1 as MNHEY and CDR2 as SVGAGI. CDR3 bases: TGTGCCAGCAGTTTGAAGCGAGACTACGAGCAGTACTTC. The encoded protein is CASSLKRDYEQYF.

As DNA, the CDR3 is TGTGCCAGCAGTGACCTCAGGGGGCCAGAGACCCAGTACTTC. This sequence encodes CASSDLRGPETQYF. J is TRBJ2-5 and V is TRBV6-5, with 8 bases identical to TRBD1. The CDR3 contains 14 residues. Germline V gives CDR1 MNHEY, CDR2 SVGAGI. The V gene end was trimmed by 5 bases and the J gene end by 4 bases; junction bases not matched to a gene: 6.

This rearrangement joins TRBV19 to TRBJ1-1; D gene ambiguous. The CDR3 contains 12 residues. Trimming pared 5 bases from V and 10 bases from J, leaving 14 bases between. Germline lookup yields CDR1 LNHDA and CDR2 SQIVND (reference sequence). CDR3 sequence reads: CASSAPGSGAFF. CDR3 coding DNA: TGTGCCAGTAGTGCACCGGGTAGCGGAGCTTTCTTT.

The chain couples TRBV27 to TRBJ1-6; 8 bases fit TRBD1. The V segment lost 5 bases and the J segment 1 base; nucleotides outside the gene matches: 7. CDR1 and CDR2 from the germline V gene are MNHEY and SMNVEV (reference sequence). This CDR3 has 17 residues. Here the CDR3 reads CASSLRTGLSYNSPLHF. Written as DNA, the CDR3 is TGTGCCAGCAGTCTAAGGACAGGGTTGTCCTATAATTCACCCCTCCACTTT.

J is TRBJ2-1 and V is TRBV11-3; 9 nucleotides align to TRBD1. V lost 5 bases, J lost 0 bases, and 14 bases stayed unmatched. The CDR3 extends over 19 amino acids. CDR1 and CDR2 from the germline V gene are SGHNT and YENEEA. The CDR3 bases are TGTGCCAGCAGCCTGAATGGGGGGACAGGGAAGAGCTCCTACAATGAGCAGTTCTTC. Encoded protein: CASSLNGGTGKSSYNEQFF.

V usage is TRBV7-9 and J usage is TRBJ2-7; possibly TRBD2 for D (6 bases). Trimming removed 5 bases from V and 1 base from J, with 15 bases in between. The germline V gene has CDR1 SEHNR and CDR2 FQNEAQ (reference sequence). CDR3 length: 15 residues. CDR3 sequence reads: CASSPDGGRSYEQYF. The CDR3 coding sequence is TGTGCCAGCAGCCCCGACGGGGGACGGTCCTACGAGCAGTACTTC.

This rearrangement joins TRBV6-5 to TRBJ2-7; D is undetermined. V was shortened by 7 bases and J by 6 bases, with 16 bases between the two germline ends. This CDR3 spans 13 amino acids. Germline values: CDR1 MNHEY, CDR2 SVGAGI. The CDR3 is CASTRGRGAEQYF. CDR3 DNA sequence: TGTGCCAGCACCCGTGGGCGAGGCGCCGAGCAGTACTTC.

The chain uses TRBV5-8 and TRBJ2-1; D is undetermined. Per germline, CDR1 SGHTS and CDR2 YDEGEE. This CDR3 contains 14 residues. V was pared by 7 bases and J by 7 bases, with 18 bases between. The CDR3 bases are TGTGCCAGCCCCGCCAGGCGAACGCGTAATGAGCAGTTCTTC. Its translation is CASPARRTRNEQFF.

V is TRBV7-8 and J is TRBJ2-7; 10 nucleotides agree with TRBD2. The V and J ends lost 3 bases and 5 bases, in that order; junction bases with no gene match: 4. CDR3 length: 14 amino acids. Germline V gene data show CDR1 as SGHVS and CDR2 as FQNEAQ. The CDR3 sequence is CASSFSSGSNEQYF. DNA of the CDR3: TGTGCCAGCAGCTTTTCTAGCGGGAGTAACGAGCAGTACTTC.

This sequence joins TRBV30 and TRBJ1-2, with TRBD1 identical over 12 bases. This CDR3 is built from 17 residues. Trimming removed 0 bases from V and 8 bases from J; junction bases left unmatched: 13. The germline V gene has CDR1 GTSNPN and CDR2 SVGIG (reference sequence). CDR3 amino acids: CAWSVPGTGGVLGGYTF. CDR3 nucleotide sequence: TGTGCCTGGAGTGTCCCCGGGACAGGGGGCGTCCTCGGCGGCTACACCTTC.

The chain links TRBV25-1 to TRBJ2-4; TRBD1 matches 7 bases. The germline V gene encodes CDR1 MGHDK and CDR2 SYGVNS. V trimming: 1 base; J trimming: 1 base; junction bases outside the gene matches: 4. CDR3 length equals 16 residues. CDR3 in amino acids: CASSEFSDRAKNIQYF. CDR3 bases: TGTGCCAGCAGTGAATTCTCGGACAGGGCCAAAAACATTCAGTACTTC.

This chain's CDR3 is CASTPGRLDTEAFF. CDR3 in DNA: TGTGCCAGTACTCCAGGTAGGTTGGACACTGAAGCTTTCTTT. The chain uses TRBV19 and TRBJ1-1; D is unclear. The CDR3 sequence is 14 residues long. Trimming left V 7 bases short and J 3 bases short, with 15 bases between. Germline lookup yields CDR1 LNHDA and CDR2 SQIVND (reference sequence).

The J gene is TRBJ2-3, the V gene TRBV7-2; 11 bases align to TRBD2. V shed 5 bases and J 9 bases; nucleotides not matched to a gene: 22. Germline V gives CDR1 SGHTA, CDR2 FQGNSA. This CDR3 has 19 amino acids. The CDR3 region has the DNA TGTGCCAGCAGCCTCGCTTGGGAAGTAGCGGGGGGGCCTATGGGCACGCAGTATTTT. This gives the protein CASSLAWEVAGGPMGTQYF.

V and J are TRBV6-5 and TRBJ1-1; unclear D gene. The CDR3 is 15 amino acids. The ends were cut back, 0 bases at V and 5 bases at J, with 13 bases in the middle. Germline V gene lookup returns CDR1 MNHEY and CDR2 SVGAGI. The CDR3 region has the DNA TGTGCCAGCAGTTACTCCGGGGAAGGTGTGACTGAAGCTTTCTTT. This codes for CASSYSGEGVTEAFF.

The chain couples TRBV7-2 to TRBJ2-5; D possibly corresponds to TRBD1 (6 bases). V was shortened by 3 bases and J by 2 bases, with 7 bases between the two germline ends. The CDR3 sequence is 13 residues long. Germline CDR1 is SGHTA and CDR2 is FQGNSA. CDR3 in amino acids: CASSFGQQETQYF. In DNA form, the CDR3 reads TGTGCCAGCAGCTTCGGACAGCAAGAGACCCAGTACTTC.

The CDR3: CASSLVMGVVNTEAFF. In DNA form, the CDR3 reads TGTGCCAGCAGCTTAGTCATGGGGGTGGTGAACACTGAAGCTTTCTTT. V is TRBV11-2 and J is TRBJ1-1; possible D gene TRBD1, 5 bases. CDR3 size: 16 residues. Germline CDR1 is SGHAT and CDR2 is FQNNGV. The V gene lost 1 base and the J gene lost 0 bases, with 12 bases spanning the gap. Based on the CDR3 plus reference TRBV11-2 and TRBJ1-1, the full variable domain is EAGVAQSPRYKIIEKRQSVAFWCNPISGHATLYWYQQILGQGPKLLIQFQNNGVVDDSQLPKDRFSAERLKGVDSTLKIQPAKLEDSAVYLCASSLVMGVVNTEAFFGQGTRLTVV.

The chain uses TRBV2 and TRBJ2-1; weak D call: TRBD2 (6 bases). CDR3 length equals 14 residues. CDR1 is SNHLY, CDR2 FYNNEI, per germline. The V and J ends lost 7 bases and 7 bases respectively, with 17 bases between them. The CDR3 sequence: CASKISGTENEQFF. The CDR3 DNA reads TGTGCCAGCAAGATTTCCGGGACTGAGAATGAGCAGTTCTTC.

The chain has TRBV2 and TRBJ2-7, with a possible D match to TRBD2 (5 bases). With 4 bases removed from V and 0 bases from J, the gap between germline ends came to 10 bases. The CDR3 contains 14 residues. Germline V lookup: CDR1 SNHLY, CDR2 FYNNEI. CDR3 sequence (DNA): TGTGCCAGCAGTGCTAAGCGGAGCTCCTACGAGCAGTACTTC. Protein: CASSAKRSSYEQYF. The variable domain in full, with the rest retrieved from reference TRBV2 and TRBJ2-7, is EPEVTQTPSHQVTQMGQEVILRCVPISNHLYFYWYRQILGQKVEFLVSFYNNEISEKSEIFDDQFSVERPDGSNFTLKIRSTKLEDSAMYFCASSAKRSSYEQYFGPGTRLTVT.

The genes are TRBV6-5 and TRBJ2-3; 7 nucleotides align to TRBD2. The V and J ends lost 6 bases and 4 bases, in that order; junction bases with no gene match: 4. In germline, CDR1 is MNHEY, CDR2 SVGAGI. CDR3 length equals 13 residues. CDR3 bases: TGTGCCAGCAGGCAGCGGGACGCAGATACGCAGTATTTT. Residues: CASRQRDADTQYF.

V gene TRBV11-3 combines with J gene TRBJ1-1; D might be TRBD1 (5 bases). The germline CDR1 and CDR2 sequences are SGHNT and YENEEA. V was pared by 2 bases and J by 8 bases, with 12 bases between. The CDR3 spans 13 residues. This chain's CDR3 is CASSLFGAGEAFF. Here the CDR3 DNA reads TGTGCCAGCAGCTTATTCGGGGCAGGGGAAGCTTTCTTT.

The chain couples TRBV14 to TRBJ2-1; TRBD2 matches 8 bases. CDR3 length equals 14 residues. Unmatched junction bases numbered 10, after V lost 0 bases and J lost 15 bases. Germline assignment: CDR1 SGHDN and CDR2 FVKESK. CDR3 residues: CASSQESVGTRRFF. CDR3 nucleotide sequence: TGTGCCAGCAGCCAAGAATCCGTCGGGACTAGGCGGTTCTTC.

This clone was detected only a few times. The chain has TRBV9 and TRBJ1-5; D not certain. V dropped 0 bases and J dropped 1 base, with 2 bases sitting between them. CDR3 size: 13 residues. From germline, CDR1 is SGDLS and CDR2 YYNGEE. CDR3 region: CASSVGSNQPQHF. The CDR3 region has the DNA TGTGCCAGCAGCGTAGGAAGCAATCAGCCCCAGCATTTT.

The CDR3 DNA is TGTGCCAGCAGCTTTTCAGTCTCCGATACGCAGTATTTT. Translation gives CASSFSVSDTQYF. The chain recombines TRBV5-5 with TRBJ2-3; unclear D gene. Germline values: CDR1 SGHKS, CDR2 YYEKEE (reference sequence). CDR3 length equals 13 residues. The germline V and J ends were trimmed by 2 bases and 6 bases, with 10 bases remaining between them.

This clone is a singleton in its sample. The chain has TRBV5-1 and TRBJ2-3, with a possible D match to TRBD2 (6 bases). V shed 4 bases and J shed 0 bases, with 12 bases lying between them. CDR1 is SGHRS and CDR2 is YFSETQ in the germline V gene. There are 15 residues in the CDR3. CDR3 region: CASSPGTRSTDTQYF. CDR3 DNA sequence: TGCGCCAGCAGCCCAGGGACTCGAAGCACAGATACGCAGTATTTT.